The TCR beta chain described here comes from a study of Ad26.COV2.S vaccination and SARS-CoV-2 variants. Study-wide context: Into the muscle, Ad26.COV2.S was dosed once or twice, 56 days apart.

Concerning this clone: No antigen is known for it.

V gave up 4 bases and J gave up 2 bases, with 11 bases separating them. From germline, CDR1 is SGHRS and CDR2 YFSETQ. This CDR3 region has 14 residues. Overall study findings and caveats: The study found similar non-spike TCR breadth in vaccine and placebo recipients.

Generated by immunoSEQ multiplex PCR, the TCRdb table keeps only in-frame clones and is missing some. The sample carries under 550,000 clones, 75% to 95% recorded once. The treatment here: roughly 19 received Ad26.COV2.S at low or high dose, single or two shots; 5 received placebo; per-sample allocation not given. Material that was analyzed had been drawn on day 63 after the first vaccine or placebo injection. This sequence was found in a person aged 18-65 years who received the Ad26.COV2.S COVID-19 vaccine or a placebo. Source: peripheral blood, taken in a trial of Ad26.COV2.S vaccine versus placebo. The chain carries TRBV5-1 and TRBJ2-3; no clear D gene. The CDR3: CASSLDPSTDTQYF. The CDR3 DNA sequence: TGCGCCAGCAGCCTGGACCCTTCCACAGATACGCAGTATTTT.